This T cell receptor beta chain was sequenced for a study of blood T cell repertoires in COVID-19. Study summary: Nucleic acid was either cDNA or gDNA, and it came from T cells, B-cell-depleted T cells, or PBMCs.

CDR1 is SEHNR and CDR2 is FQNEAQ in the germline V gene (reference sequence). Trimming shortened V by 6 bases and J by 8 bases, and 10 bases separated the two germline ends. The CDR3 sequence is 11 residues long. Produced via immunoSEQ multiplex PCR; TCRdb's table is partial and in-frame only. The data show hundreds of thousands of clones, roughly 88% seen once. The TCR sequence derives from a woman under 40 with active or convalescent COVID-19. The sequenced material came from peripheral blood. The chain carries TRBV7-9 and TRBJ1-1; tentative D call: TRBD1 (6 bases). CDR3 sequence (DNA): TGTGCCAGCAGTCCTACAGGGGAAGCTTTCTTT. Amino acid sequence: CASSPTGEAFF.